The rows below give T cell receptor beta chains drawn from one sample of a study of cytomegalovirus exposure and HLA in healthy donors. Sequenced by immunoSEQ multiplex PCR; TCRdb stores in-frame clones only, minus some. Found here are tens of thousands of clones, just under 70% of them singletons; the top ten hold 2.5% to 3%. Sequencing was carried out using PBMCs. The source is a man aged 50 to 59 in good health and CMV-seronegative. The CDR3 runs from the conserved cysteine through the conserved F or W. The D gene is left open where the match is weak. A clone size is listed for some rows: how often the clone was seen (once, few, many), or a class if it is expanded.

size | D | J | V | CDR3 | DNA
- | - | TRBJ2-7 | TRBV5-1 | CASSLVAGSYEQYF | TGCGCCAGCAGCCTGGTAGCAGGGTCCTACGAGCAGTACTTC
- | - | TRBJ2-1 | TRBV7-9 | CASSKSLLDKSYNEQFF | TGTGCCAGCAGCAAATCCCTTCTGGACAAGTCCTACAATGAGCAGTTCTTC
once | TRBD2 | TRBJ2-1 | TRBV30 | CAWKGGLTSGSSYNEQFF | TGTGCCTGGAAGGGGGGATTGACTAGCGGGAGCTCCTACAATGAGCAGTTCTTC
once | - | TRBJ2-1 | TRBV15 | CATSREQDWLYNEQFF | TGTGCCACCAGCAGAGAGCAGGACTGGTTATACAATGAGCAGTTCTTC
- | - | TRBJ2-5 | TRBV9 | CASSAGLSLETQYF | TGTGCCAGCAGCGCGGGACTTAGCCTGGAGACCCAGTACTTC
- | TRBD1 | TRBJ1-4 | TRBV2 | CAITTGAHEKLFF | TGTGCCATAACGACAGGGGCTCATGAAAAACTGTTTTTT
- | - | TRBJ2-7 | TRBV7-9 | CASSPPGVEQYF | TGTGCCAGCAGCCCTCCCGGGGTCGAGCAGTACTTC
few | - | TRBJ2-7 | TRBV7-9 | CASSHSGYEQYF | TGTGCCAGCAGTCACTCAGGGTACGAGCAGTACTTC
few | - | TRBJ2-1 | TRBV11-2 | CASSLDFRRANEQFF | TGTGCCAGCAGCTTAGATTTTCGGCGGGCCAATGAGCAGTTCTTC
- | TRBD1 | TRBJ1-6 | TRBV25-1 | CATTGGYNSPLHF | TGTGCCACCACAGGGGGATATAATTCACCCCTCCACTTT
- | TRBD1 | TRBJ2-3 | TRBV13 | CASSFRDRGADTQYF | TGTGCCAGCAGCTTCCGGGACAGGGGGGCAGATACGCAGTATTTT
- | - | TRBJ1-4 | TRBV5-4 | CASSLGLQNEKLFF | TGTGCCAGCAGCTTGGGACTGCAGAATGAAAAACTGTTTTTT
- | - | TRBJ2-3 | TRBV30 | CAWSVGQLTDTQYF | TGTGCCTGGAGTGTTGGACAGCTCACAGATACGCAGTATTTT
- | - | TRBJ2-1 | TRBV6-6 | CASRGNRQRPYNEQFF | TGTGCCAGCAGGGGAAATCGACAGAGACCCTACAATGAGCAGTTCTTC
few | - | TRBJ1-2 | TRBV10-3 | CAIGGGTTYGYTF | TGTGCCATCGGTGGGGGCACTACCTATGGCTACACCTTC
- | - | TRBJ2-4 | TRBV11-3 | CASSRGAKNIQYF | TGTGCCAGCAGCAGGGGTGCCAAAAACATTCAGTACTTC
once | TRBD1 | TRBJ1-3 | TRBV2 | CASSETGGTGNTIYF | TGTGCCAGCAGTGAAACAGGGGGCACTGGAAACACCATATATTTT
few | - | TRBJ1-5 | TRBV7-8 | CASSEDSSNQPQHF | TGTGCCAGCAGCGAGGACAGTAGCAATCAGCCCCAGCATTTT
- | TRBD1 | TRBJ1-2 | TRBV7-2 | CASSLMAGGVDGYTF | TGTGCCAGCAGCTTAATGGCAGGGGGAGTTGATGGCTACACCTTC
- | - | TRBJ1-5 | TRBV5-1 | CASSPVGGQPQHF | TGCGCCAGCAGCCCCGTAGGAGGCCAGCCCCAGCATTTT
- | TRBD1 | TRBJ2-2 | TRBV29-1 | CSVTGQGGTGELFF | TGCAGCGTGACGGGACAGGGGGGCACCGGGGAGCTGTTTTTT
- | - | TRBJ2-3 | TRBV5-1 | CASSWDRDSRTDTQYF | TGCGCCAGCAGCTGGGACCGGGACTCCCGCACAGATACGCAGTATTTT
few | - | TRBJ2-5 | TRBV6-5 | CASSYNFRTQYF | TGTGCCAGCAGTTACAATTTTAGGACCCAGTACTTC
- | TRBD1 | TRBJ1-4 | TRBV7-9 | CASRTGGVNEKLFF | TGTGCCAGCAGAACAGGGGGCGTTAATGAAAAACTGTTTTTT
- | TRBD2 | TRBJ2-1 | TRBV7-9 | CASSIHSGRAVKDEQFF | TGTGCCAGCAGCATCCATAGCGGGAGGGCCGTAAAAGATGAGCAGTTCTTC
- | - | TRBJ1-3 | TRBV18 | CASQTDSGNTIYF | TGTGCCAGCCAGACAGACTCTGGAAACACCATATATTTT
few | - | TRBJ1-1 | TRBV19 | CASKLNTEAFF | TGTGCCAGTAAGCTTAACACTGAAGCTTTCTTT
- | TRBD1 | TRBJ1-2 | TRBV2 | CASSADRGYFSGGYTF | TGTGCCAGCAGTGCCGACAGGGGCTATTTTTCAGGGGGCTACACCTTC
- | TRBD1 | TRBJ2-5 | TRBV6-5 | CASSYSGRGQGPQYF | TGTGCCAGCAGTTACTCGGGCAGGGGACAGGGCCCCCAGTACTTC
once | - | TRBJ1-2 | TRBV7-2 | CASSLLPQGGYGYTF | TGTGCCAGCAGCTTACTCCCACAGGGCGGTTATGGCTACACCTTC
- | TRBD1 | TRBJ1-2 | TRBV15 | CATSPESRGNYGYTF | TGTGCCACCAGCCCAGAGTCCAGGGGGAACTATGGCTACACCTTC
- | - | TRBJ1-1 | TRBV11-1 | CASSLDLGIYTEAFF | TGTGCCAGCAGCTTAGATCTCGGGATTTACACTGAAGCTTTCTTT
few | TRBD2 | TRBJ2-5 | TRBV7-8 | CASSHRLAGGPETQYF | TGTGCCAGCAGCCATCGACTAGCGGGGGGGCCGGAGACCCAGTACTTC
- | TRBD1 | TRBJ1-6 | TRBV7-2 | CASSKGGVSSYNSPLHF | TGTGCCAGCAGCAAAGGGGGCGTGAGCTCCTATAATTCACCCCTCCACTTT
- | - | TRBJ1-5 | TRBV6-6 | CASSGGDSNQPQHF | TGTGCCAGCAGTGGGGGGGATAGCAATCAGCCCCAGCATTTT
once | - | TRBJ1-1 | TRBV5-1 | CASSEPEDEAFF | TGCGCCAGCAGCGAACCGGAGGATGAAGCTTTCTTT
- | TRBD1 | TRBJ2-7 | TRBV2 | CASSSLTTGDYEQYF | TGTGCCAGCAGCAGCCTGACGACAGGGGACTACGAGCAGTACTTC
- | TRBD1 | TRBJ1-4 | TRBV5-6 | CASSWTGNTNEKLFF | TGTGCCAGCAGCTGGACAGGGAACACTAATGAAAAACTGTTTTTT
- | TRBD2 | TRBJ2-1 | TRBV2 | CASSGSRASGSRNEQFF | TGTGCCAGCAGTGGGAGTCGAGCTAGCGGGAGCCGGAATGAGCAGTTCTTC
- | TRBD1 | TRBJ1-2 | TRBV6-1 | CASSDPGQLGTF | TGCGCCAGCAGTGATCCGGGACAGCTCGGCACCTTC
few | TRBD1 | TRBJ1-1 | TRBV6-6 | CASSRDRRTEAFF | TGTGCCAGCAGCCGGGACAGGAGGACTGAAGCTTTCTTT
- | TRBD1 | TRBJ1-4 | TRBV19 | CASTVSTYGTGFPGLEKLFF | TGTGCCAGTACCGTATCTACCTATGGGACAGGATTCCCGGGGCTAGAAAAACTGTTTTTT
few | TRBD1 | TRBJ1-2 | TRBV7-2 | CASSLNPSGGASGYTF | TGTGCCAGCAGCTTAAACCCGTCAGGGGGCGCCTCTGGCTACACCTTC
- | - | TRBJ2-2 | TRBV5-6 | CASSSYRTGELFF | TGTGCCAGCAGCTCCTACCGTACCGGGGAGCTGTTTTTT
- | - | TRBJ1-3 | TRBV5-6 | CASSLDSSGNIIYF | TGTGCCAGCAGCCTAGACAGCTCTGGAAACATCATATATTTT
- | TRBD2 | TRBJ2-5 | TRBV7-2 | CASSPQRGGGLETQYF | TGTGCCAGCAGCCCTCAGCGGGGGGGCGGATTGGAGACCCAGTACTTC
- | - | TRBJ1-2 | TRBV7-6 | CASGSAGGYTF | TGTGCCTCCGGGTCCGCGGGGGGCTACACCTTC